The TCR beta chain under discussion was sequenced for a study of blood T cell repertoires in COVID-19. Only in-frame clones appear in the TCRdb table, and some are missing; sequencing was by immunoSEQ multiplex PCR. The sample shows about 140,000 clones, almost 90% of them seen only once. V lost 1 base and J lost 7, with 10 bases in between. The CDR3 extends over 13 amino acids. Germline CDR1 reads MGHRA; CDR2 reads YSYEKL. This chain connects TRBV4-1 to TRBJ1-2; D perhaps matches TRBD1 (5 bases). The TCR originated in a woman in her sixties with acute or convalescent COVID-19. The sequenced sample was peripheral blood. The CDR3: CASSQVGVSGYTF. The CDR3 nucleotides read TGCGCCAGCAGCCAAGTAGGGGTGTCTGGCTACACCTTC.